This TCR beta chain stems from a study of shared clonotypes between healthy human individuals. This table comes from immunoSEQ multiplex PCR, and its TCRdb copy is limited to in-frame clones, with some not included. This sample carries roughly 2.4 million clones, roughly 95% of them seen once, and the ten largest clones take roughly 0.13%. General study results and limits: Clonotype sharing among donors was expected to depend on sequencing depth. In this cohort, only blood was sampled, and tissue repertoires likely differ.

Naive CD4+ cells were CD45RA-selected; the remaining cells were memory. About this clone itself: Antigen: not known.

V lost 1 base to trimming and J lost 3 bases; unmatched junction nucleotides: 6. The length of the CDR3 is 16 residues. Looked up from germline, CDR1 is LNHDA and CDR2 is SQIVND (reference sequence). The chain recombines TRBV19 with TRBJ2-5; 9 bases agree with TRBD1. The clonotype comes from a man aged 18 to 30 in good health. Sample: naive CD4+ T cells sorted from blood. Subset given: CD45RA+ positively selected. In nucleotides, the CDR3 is TGTGCCAGTAGTATAGGTCCCGGGACAGGGAAAGAGACCCAGTACTTC. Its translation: CASSIGPGTGKETQYF.